This T cell receptor beta chain derives from a study of T-cell memory formation after mild COVID-19. TCRdb fed the 5' RACE reads into MiXCR, producing one record per CDR3 protein. The sample records about 350,000 distinct CDR3 sequences, 13% to 15% being singletons. Losses at the gene ends were 6 bases for V and 8 bases for J; bases not matched to a gene: 10. The CDR3 consists of 15 residues. This sequence joins TRBV12-3 or TRBV12-4 and TRBJ1-2, with TRBD1 matching 12 bases. Sequencing was performed on PBMCs or a T cell subset sorted from them (not recorded which). The clonotype originates from a man aged 18 to 30 who had mild COVID-19 (a few samples of this study predate the infection). Cell type and time point are not known. CDR3 nucleotides: TGTGCCAGCAGGCTCGGGACAGGGGGCGCGGGCGGCTACACCTTC. It translates to CASRLGTGGAGGYTF.